This T cell receptor (beta chain) was sequenced in a study of molecular identifiers for immune sequencing clone quantification. This clonotype was picked up many times. Its antigen is unknown. A CD8+CD4-CCR7+CD45RA+ gate was used to sort naive CD8 T cells. Trimming at V came to 6 bases and at J to 8 bases, leaving 8 bases not matched to a gene. The CDR3 runs to 13 residues. Germline values: CDR1 GTSNPN, CDR2 SVGIG (reference sequence). Listed TCR primers, together with previously described methods, were used for the bulk TCR libraries. TCRdb called the PCR reads again in MiXCR, with one record for every CDR3 protein. The table shows about 630,000 distinct CDR3 sequences, with roughly 25% occurring only once. General study points: Highly expanded clone sizes could be underestimated by identical TCR molecules that share a barcode.

What was sequenced was naive CD8+ T cells from blood, with Jurkat cell RNA spiked in. Subset defined: FACS-sorted CD8+CD4-CCR7+CD45RA+ naive T cells. The rearrangement uses TRBV30 and TRBJ1-4; the match to TRBD1 covers 8 bases. This clonotype originated in a human donor in good health. Some libraries in this study had Jurkat cell RNA spiked in. CDR3 in DNA: TGTGCCTGCACGACAGGGGAATCAGAAAAACTGTTTTTT. Translating it yields CACTTGESEKLFF. Together with reference TRBV30 and TRBJ1-4, the CDR3 gives the full variable domain: SQTIHQWPATLVQPVGSPLSLECTVEGTSNPNLYWYRQAAGRGLQLLFYSVGIGQISSEVPQNLSASRPQDRQFILSSKKLLLSDSGFYLCACTTGESEKLFFGSGTQLSVL.